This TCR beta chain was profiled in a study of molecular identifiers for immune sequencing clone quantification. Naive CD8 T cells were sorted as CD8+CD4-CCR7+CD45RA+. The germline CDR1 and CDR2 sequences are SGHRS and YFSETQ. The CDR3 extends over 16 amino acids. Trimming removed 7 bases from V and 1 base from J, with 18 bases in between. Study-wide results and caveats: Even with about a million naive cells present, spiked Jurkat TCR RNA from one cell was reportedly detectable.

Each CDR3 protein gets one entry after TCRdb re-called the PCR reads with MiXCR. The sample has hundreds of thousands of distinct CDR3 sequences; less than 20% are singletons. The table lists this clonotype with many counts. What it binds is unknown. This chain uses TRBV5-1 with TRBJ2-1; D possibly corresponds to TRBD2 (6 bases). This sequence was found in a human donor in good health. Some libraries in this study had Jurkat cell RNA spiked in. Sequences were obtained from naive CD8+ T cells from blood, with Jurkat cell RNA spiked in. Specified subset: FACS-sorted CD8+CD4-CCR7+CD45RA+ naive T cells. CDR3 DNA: TGCGCCAGCTGTTTTGGCGGGGTCCTTTCCTACAATGAGCAGTTCTTC. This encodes CASCFGGVLSYNEQFF.